This entry describes one T cell receptor beta chain. This sample stems from a study of shared T cell receptors in the human thymus. Trimming cost V 0 bases and J 2 bases, with 9 bases left between them. This CDR3 is 15 amino acids long. Germline values: CDR1 SGHRS, CDR2 YFSETQ. Libraries were prepared by immunoSEQ multiplex PCR; TCRdb keeps only in-frame clonotypes and omits some of them. The sample lists some 400,000 clones, about 95% seen once, with around 0.018% in the top ten. The rearrangement links TRBV5-1 to TRBJ2-1; tentative D call: TRBD2 (5 bases). The receptor was derived from a human donor. What was sequenced was thymocytes. CDR3 in amino acids: CASSLAGITYNEQFF. DNA of the CDR3: TGCGCCAGCAGCTTGGCGGGGATCACCTACAATGAGCAGTTCTTC.